This is a list of T cell receptor beta chains from one sample in a study of PD-1 blockade in classical Hodgkin lymphoma. Produced via immunoSEQ multiplex PCR; TCRdb's table is partial and in-frame only. The sample includes some 60,000 clones, 80% to 90% of them seen just once. The sample was peripheral blood mononuclear cells (PBMCs), taken at baseline. The receptors derive from a human donor with classical Hodgkin lymphoma. Both conserved end residues are part of each CDR3. D genes are given only for firm matches. Size is omitted from some rows. Given values are once, few, many or a class for expanded clones.

>NA|NA|TRBJ2-7|TRBV28
TGTGCCAGCAGCGTAAGCTCCTACGAGCAGTACTTC
CASSVSSYEQYF
>NA|NA|TRBJ2-7|TRBV30
TGTGCCTGGGCTCTCTCCTACGAGCAGTACTTC
CAWALSYEQYF
>NA|NA|TRBJ1-3|TRBV7-9
TGTGCCAGCAGCCTCCAGGTCGGAAACACCATATATTTT
CASSLQVGNTIYF
>NA|NA|TRBJ2-1|TRBV7-9
TGTGCCAGCAGCGCCCGGGACACAGCCTTCAATGAGCAGTTCTTC
CASSARDTAFNEQFF
>NA|NA|TRBJ2-2|TRBV5-6
TGTGCCAGCAGCTTGGCCGCCGGGGAGCTGTTTTTT
CASSLAAGELFF
>NA|NA|TRBJ2-2|TRBV18
TGTGCCAGCTCACTACCGACAGGCGGCACCGGGGAGCTGTTTTTT
CASSLPTGGTGELFF
>TRBD1|once|TRBJ1-1|TRBV5-8
TGTGCCAGCAGCCCCAATGGACAGGCTATGAACACTGAAGCTTTCTTT
CASSPNGQAMNTEAFF
>TRBD1|NA|TRBJ1-5|TRBV5-1
TGCGCCAGCAGGACCGGGACAGAGTTAAATCAGCCCCAGCATTTT
CASRTGTELNQPQHF
>NA|NA|TRBJ1-5|TRBV5-8
TGTGCCAGCAGCCCAGGGACAACAAATCAGCCCCAGCATTTT
CASSPGTTNQPQHF
>TRBD1|NA|TRBJ1-2|TRBV18
TGTGCCAGCTCACCACCAGCGGGACAGGGGGTTGGCGGCTACACCTTC
CASSPPAGQGVGGYTF
>NA|NA|TRBJ2-5|TRBV27
TGTGCCAGCAGTTTATTTGGGGGATCAGAGACCCAGTACTTC
CASSLFGGSETQYF
>TRBD1|NA|TRBJ2-1|TRBV29-1
TGCAGCGTTGTCAGGGGGATTTCCTACAATGAGCAGTTCTTC
CSVVRGISYNEQFF
>TRBD1|NA|TRBJ1-1|TRBV25-1
TGTGCCAGCAGTGATGACAGGGCGGGGGGTACTGAAGCTTTCTTT
CASSDDRAGGTEAFF
>NA|once|TRBJ2-7|TRBV6-5
TGTGCCAGCAGAGCCGAAGGCTACGAGCAGTACTTC
CASRAEGYEQYF
>TRBD1|NA|TRBJ2-1|TRBV7-8
TGTGCCAGCAGCTTAGGCCGACAGGGAAAATACAATGAGCAGTTCTTC
CASSLGRQGKYNEQFF
>NA|NA|TRBJ1-2|TRBV6-5
TGTGCCAGCAGCCCCGGATTGAGTTCCGACTATGGCTACACCTTC
CASSPGLSSDYGYTF
>TRBD1|NA|TRBJ1-1|TRBV19
TGTGCCAGTAGTACAGGGGACAGGAACACTGAAGCTTTCTTT
CASSTGDRNTEAFF
>TRBD1|NA|TRBJ2-7|TRBV5-8
TGTGCCAGCAGCTTGGCCAGGGGGTCGAGGATGGGGCAGTACTTC
CASSLARGSRMGQYF
>TRBD2|NA|TRBJ2-5|TRBV9
TGTGCCAGCAGCGTTCGTAGCGGGGGGGCCGGGGAGACCCAGTACTTC
CASSVRSGGAGETQYF
>NA|NA|TRBJ2-2|TRBV2
TGTGCCAGCAGACGAGAGGGGACCGGGGAGCTGTTTTTT
CASRREGTGELFF
>TRBD1|NA|TRBJ2-7|TRBV7-9
TGTGCCAGCAGCCAGGGGCACAGGGGTTTCCCCTACGAGCAGTACTTC
CASSQGHRGFPYEQYF
>NA|NA|TRBJ2-7|TRBV11-3
TGTGCCAGCAGCTTTGGACCTGCCCGCGAGCAGTACTTC
CASSFGPAREQYF
>NA|NA|TRBJ2-7|TRBV21-1
TGTGCCAACTCCAATCCCGGACAGGTCCCCTCCTACGAGCAGTACTTC
CANSNPGQVPSYEQYF
>NA|NA|TRBJ1-1|TRBV6-5
TGTGCCAGCAGTTACTCGAGTGTCCTTCCCGTTGATGAAGCTTTCTTT
CASSYSSVLPVDEAFF
>TRBD1|NA|TRBJ2-7|TRBV6-1
TGTGCCAGCAGCCAAGAGCAGGGGGCCTCCTACGAGCAGTACTTC
CASSQEQGASYEQYF
>NA|NA|TRBJ1-5|TRBV30
TGTGCCTGGAGCAGGGACCTAAATCAGCCCCAGCATTTT
CAWSRDLNQPQHF
>NA|NA|TRBJ1-5|TRBV7-9
TGTGCCAGCAGCCTGGACGGTCAGCCCCAGCATTTT
CASSLDGQPQHF
>NA|NA|TRBJ2-7|TRBV7-9
TGTGCCAGCAGCTTGGGTAACGAGCAGTACTTC
CASSLGNEQYF
>NA|NA|TRBJ1-2|TRBV30
TGTGCCTGGAGTACCGGGGCCAGCTATGGCTACACCTTC
CAWSTGASYGYTF
>NA|NA|TRBJ2-7|TRBV30
TGTGCGTTGACGGGGAGCTCCTACGAGCAGTACTTC
CALTGSSYEQYF
>NA|NA|TRBJ2-6|TRBV5-6
TGTGCCAGCAGTGGGGGTTCTGGGGCCAACGTCCTGACTTTC
CASSGGSGANVLTF
>NA|many|TRBJ2-7|TRBV11-2
TGTGCCAGCAGCCGGACACAGGTTTCCTACGAGCAGTACTTC
CASSRTQVSYEQYF
>NA|NA|TRBJ1-3|TRBV6-5
TGTGCCAGCAGTGCCCCGACAAGGCAGAGCACCATATATTTT
CASSAPTRQSTIYF
>NA|NA|TRBJ2-7|TRBV5-4
TGTGCCAGCAGCTTGGGGGCCTACGAGCAGTACTTC
CASSLGAYEQYF
>NA|NA|TRBJ2-3|TRBV14
TGTGCCAGCAGCTACCTCGGCGCGCCTACGCAGTATTTT
CASSYLGAPTQYF
>TRBD2|NA|TRBJ2-3|TRBV5-1
TGCGCCAGCAGCTTGCTAGCGGGGAGCACAGATACGCAGTATTTT
CASSLLAGSTDTQYF
>NA|few|TRBJ1-6|TRBV6-5
TGTGCCAGCAGTTACAATAAGGATTCACCCCTCCACTTT
CASSYNKDSPLHF
>NA|NA|TRBJ2-3|TRBV12-5
TGTGCTAGTGGTTTGCGCCAGGGACCGTTTGATACGCAGTATTTT
CASGLRQGPFDTQYF
>NA|NA|TRBJ1-5|TRBV10-3
TGTGCCATCAGTGACCGACAGGCCGCCCATCAGCCCCAGCATTTT
CAISDRQAAHQPQHF
>NA|NA|TRBJ2-7|TRBV5-1
TGCGCCAGCAGCTTTTCATGGGGGGCGGCACAGTACTTC
CASSFSWGAAQYF
>NA|few|TRBJ1-2|TRBV30
TGTGCCTGGAGTGCAGACAATCGTGCGAGGTATGGCTACACCTTC
CAWSADNRARYGYTF
>TRBD1|NA|TRBJ1-1|TRBV18
TGTGCCAGCTCACCACCAGGGGGCGAAGCTTTCTTT
CASSPPGGEAFF
>NA|NA|TRBJ2-2|TRBV5-4
TGTGCCAGCAGCTTCTATGCAGGGGAACCCGGGGAGCTGTTTTTT
CASSFYAGEPGELFF
>NA|NA|TRBJ1-1|TRBV6-6
TGTGCCAGCAGTTTGAAAGGGAACACTGAAGCTTTCTTT
CASSLKGNTEAFF
>TRBD2|NA|TRBJ2-2|TRBV7-2
TGTGCCAGCAGCCCGACTAGCCCGAACACTGGGGAGCTGTTTTTT
CASSPTSPNTGELFF
>NA|NA|TRBJ1-6|TRBV5-1
TGCGCCAGCAGCTTGGACCGAAGCACACCCCTCCACTTT
CASSLDRSTPLHF
>NA|NA|TRBJ2-7|TRBV27
TGTGCCAGCAGTTTTGACCGGTACTCCTACGAGCAGTACTTC
CASSFDRYSYEQYF
>NA|NA|TRBJ2-1|TRBV7-9
TGTGCCAGCAGCTTACCAGGGGATATTGAGCAGTTCTTC
CASSLPGDIEQFF
>NA|NA|TRBJ1-6|TRBV14
TGTGCCAGCAGCCAGGAGGGTGGTCCTTCACCCCTCCACTTT
CASSQEGGPSPLHF
>TRBD1|NA|TRBJ1-1|TRBV15
TGTGCCACCAGCAACCACCGGGACAGGTTTGTCTTT
CATSNHRDRFVF
>TRBD1|NA|TRBJ2-7|TRBV5-1
TGCGCCAGCAGCCGGGACAGGTTGGTCGAGCAGTACTTC
CASSRDRLVEQYF
>NA|NA|TRBJ2-3|TRBV5-6
TGTGCCAGCAGCTACATCACAGATACGCAGTATTTT
CASSYITDTQYF
>TRBD1|NA|TRBJ1-2|TRBV2
TGTGCCAGCATAGGAACAGGGGGCAGCTATGGCTACACCTTC
CASIGTGGSYGYTF
>NA|NA|TRBJ1-2|TRBV5-1
TGCGCCAGCAGCTTGTCCCCCAGCAATAACTATGGCTACACCTTC
CASSLSPSNNYGYTF
>NA|NA|TRBJ1-1|TRBV2
TGTGCCAGCAGGGGGAGACAGTCGAACACTGAAGCTTTCTTT
CASRGRQSNTEAFF
>TRBD1|NA|TRBJ1-5|TRBV2
TGTGCCAGCAGGAGCCGGACGACAGGGCTCAATCAGCCCCAGCATTTT
CASRSRTTGLNQPQHF
>NA|NA|TRBJ2-2|TRBV19
TGTGCCAGTATCCGGAGGTCCACCGGGGAGCTGTTTTTT
CASIRRSTGELFF
>TRBD1|NA|TRBJ1-1|TRBV7-6
TGTGCCAGCAGCCCCCGTCCCGGGACAGGGTTTGGCGCTTTCTTT
CASSPRPGTGFGAFF